This record concerns one TCR beta chain sequence. The target antigen is unknown. The data stem from a study of cytomegalovirus exposure and HLA in healthy donors. Study outcomes and limitations: Earlier analysis found most TCR beta V segments productive about 87% or about 30% of the time.

PCR involved 60 Vbeta and 13 Jbeta primers. Clones were read by immunoSEQ multiplex PCR, and TCRdb kept only the in-frame ones, dropping some. The sample lists some 130,000 clones, 76% occurring once. The V segment lost 4 bases and the J segment 3 bases; nucleotides outside the gene matches: 15. The length of the CDR3 is 17 residues. The germline gives CDR1 MNHNS, CDR2 SASEGT. The sequence was collected from a man aged 40-50 years in good health and CMV-seronegative. Sequencing used PBMCs. The gene calls are TRBV6-1 and TRBJ2-7; 7 positions agree with TRBD1. The CDR3 nucleotides read TGTGCCAGCAGTGTGAGCTACAGGACAGGTCTGGGCTACGAGCAGTACTTC. Translation gives CASSVSYRTGLGYEQYF.